This passage covers 6 T cell receptor beta chains from one sample sequenced in a study of blood T cell repertoires in COVID-19. The data were produced by immunoSEQ multiplex PCR, yet TCRdb's version contains in-frame clones alone and is incomplete. The data contain around 250,000 clones, about 82% of them seen just once; the ten biggest clones take up approximately 2.1%. Sequencing was performed on PBMCs or T cells enriched from blood (not recorded which). The receptors were sampled from a woman aged 50 to 60 who had recovered from COVID-19.

The CDR3 here is CASSFLGGAYGYTF. In nucleotides, the CDR3 is TGTGCCAGCAGTTTCCTAGGGGGTGCCTATGGCTACACCTTC. V usage is TRBV28 and J usage is TRBJ1-2, with D maybe TRBD1 (6 bases). The CDR3 spans 14 residues. Germline V CDR1 and CDR2: MDHEN, SYDVKM. The V and J ends lost 3 bases and 4 bases respectively, with 12 bases between them.

The rearrangement links TRBV5-1 to TRBJ2-5; 7 nucleotides agree with TRBD1. Trimming cost V 2 bases and J 5 bases; bases outside gene matches: 3. Germline CDR1 is SGHRS and CDR2 is YFSETQ. CDR3 length: 13 amino acids. CDR3 DNA: TGCGCCAGCAGCTTTAACAGGGGTGAGACCCAGTACTTC. It yields the protein CASSFNRGETQYF.

This chain uses TRBV7-9 with TRBJ2-1, with 7 bases matching TRBD1. The CDR3 is 15 amino acids. Germline trimming cut 6 bases from V and 8 bases from J; bases unmatched to any gene: 13. Germline CDR1 and CDR2: SEHNR and FQNEAQ (reference sequence). For the CDR3, the DNA is TGTGCCAGCAGGACTGCCCGGACAGGCCCAGATGAGCAGTTCTTC. It is translated as CASRTARTGPDEQFF.

CDR3 amino acids: CAISTRTANSPLHF. CDR3 sequence (DNA): TGTGCCATCTCCACTAGGACAGCTAATTCACCCCTCCACTTT. The V call is TRBV10-3, the J call TRBJ1-6, with D possibly TRBD1 on 6 matching bases. CDR3 length: 14 amino acids. The V and J ends lost 8 bases and 6 bases respectively, with 14 bases between them. Germline loops: CDR1 ENHRY, CDR2 SYGVKD.

This chain's CDR3 is CASRSPYRGGELFF. The CDR3, as DNA: TGTGCCAGCAGATCCCCATATAGGGGCGGGGAGCTGTTTTTT. The genes are TRBV7-2 and TRBJ2-2; possible D gene TRBD1, 5 bases. Per the germline V gene, CDR1 is SGHTA and CDR2 is FQGNSA. The V gene lost 6 bases and the J gene lost 7 bases, with 15 bases spanning the gap. The CDR3 is 14 residues long.

This clone showed up just a few times. The rearrangement uses TRBV5-1 and TRBJ1-5; D not resolved. V was cut by 1 base and J by 4 bases, with 3 bases left in between. Germline V gives CDR1 SGHRS, CDR2 YFSETQ. The CDR3 is made up of 12 amino acids. As DNA, the CDR3 is TGCGCCAGCAGCTTGCCGAATCAGCCCCAGCATTTT. Its translation: CASSLPNQPQHF.